The 30 T cell receptor beta chains below come from one sample, sequenced in a study of technical replicates of blood from a handful of donors. Measured with immunoSEQ multiplex PCR; TCRdb has only the in-frame clones, and not every one. The sample lists approximately 79,000 clones; roughly 96% were seen once. The sequenced material came from T cells isolated from PBMCs. Every receptor here comes from a human donor in good health.

The chain carries TRBV28 and TRBJ2-3; D call uncertain. Trimming shortened V by 1 base and J by 3 bases, and 11 bases separated the two germline ends. Germline lookup yields CDR1 MDHEN and CDR2 SYDVKM. The length of the CDR3 is 15 residues. CDR3 coding DNA: TGTGCCAGCAGTTTATACGGCAGGTTTACAGATACGCAGTATTTT. This sequence encodes CASSLYGRFTDTQYF.

The chain joins TRBV28 to TRBJ2-3, with D perhaps TRBD2 (6 bases). The CDR3 sequence is 17 residues long. Germline V gives CDR1 MDHEN, CDR2 SYDVKM. The germline V and J ends were trimmed by 5 bases and 4 bases, with 22 bases remaining between them. The CDR3 sequence is CASSRDGGEVASDTQYF. The DNA for the CDR3 is TGTGCCAGCAGTCGCGACGGCGGGGAGGTGGCCTCAGATACGCAGTATTTT.

V gene TRBV6-1 combines with J gene TRBJ2-7; 9 bases are a match to TRBD1. This CDR3 comprises 15 residues. Per germline, CDR1 MNHNS and CDR2 SASEGT. The junction had 7 bases not matched to a gene; V was cut back by 3 bases and J by 4 bases. In DNA form, the CDR3 reads TGTGCCAGCAGTGAGGGACAGGGAAACGCTTACGAGCAGTACTTC. Its protein is CASSEGQGNAYEQYF.

The gene calls are TRBV7-2 and TRBJ1-2; TRBD1 agrees at 9 bases. The germline V gene encodes CDR1 SGHTA and CDR2 FQGNSA. The CDR3 runs 15 residues. Germline trimming cut 0 bases from V and 7 bases from J; bases unmatched to any gene: 6. Here the CDR3 reads CASSLAGQGFSGYTF. The DNA of the CDR3 is TGTGCCAGCAGCTTAGCGGGACAGGGTTTTTCTGGCTACACCTTC.

This rearrangement joins TRBV30 to TRBJ1-5; D is uncertain. The V end was cut by 2 bases, the J end by 4 bases, with 6 bases between. Germline V gives CDR1 GTSNPN, CDR2 SVGIG (reference sequence). This CDR3 is 12 amino acids long. CDR3 sequence (DNA): TGTGCCTGGAGTAACTCTAATCAGCCCCAGCATTTT. It is translated as CAWSNSNQPQHF. Filled out from reference TRBV30 and TRBJ1-5, the complete variable domain reads SQTIHQWPATLVQPVGSPLSLECTVEGTSNPNLYWYRQAAGRGLQLLFYSVGIGQISSEVPQNLSASRPQDRQFILSSKKLLLSDSGFYLCAWSNSNQPQHFGDGTRLSIL.

The chain uses TRBV15 and TRBJ1-1; 7 bases match TRBD1. Germline V gives CDR1 LNHNV, CDR2 YYDKDF (reference sequence). The CDR3 totals 16 residues. The V gene end was trimmed by 1 base and the J gene end by 9 bases; junction bases not matched to a gene: 14. This CDR3 reads CATSRGRQGDYAKAFF. As DNA, the CDR3 is TGTGCCACCAGCAGAGGAAGACAGGGAGACTACGCTAAAGCTTTCTTT.

The chain combines TRBV30 with TRBJ1-2; no firm D call. The CDR3 spans 13 residues. V was cut by 7 bases and J by 8 bases, with 20 bases left in between. The germline gives CDR1 GTSNPN, CDR2 SVGIG (reference sequence). The CDR3 sequence is CASTNRELGGYTF. CDR3 sequence (DNA): TGTGCCTCCACCAACCGGGAGCTGGGCGGCTACACCTTC.

The rearrangement uses TRBV5-1 and TRBJ2-3; D might be TRBD2 (5 bases). The CDR3 contains 15 residues. Trimming took off 1 base at V and 1 base at J, with 10 bases between the two ends. The germline V gene encodes CDR1 SGHRS and CDR2 YFSETQ. The CDR3: CASSLPGSGTDTQYF. The CDR3 DNA reads TGCGCCAGCAGCTTGCCGGGGAGTGGCACAGATACGCAGTATTTT.

The chain carries TRBV18 and TRBJ2-2; perhaps TRBD2 as D (5 bases). The CDR3 extends over 15 amino acids. Trimming took off 6 bases at V and 0 bases at J, with 11 bases between the two ends. Germline lookup yields CDR1 KGHSH and CDR2 LQKENI. CDR3 region: CASSPAGANTGELFF. The CDR3 coding sequence is TGTGCCAGCTCTCCCGCGGGCGCGAACACCGGGGAGCTGTTTTTT. The variable domain in full, with the rest retrieved from reference TRBV18 and TRBJ2-2, is NAGVMQNPRHLVRRRGQEARLRCSPMKGHSHVYWYRQLPEEGLKFMVYLQKENIIDESGMPKERFSAEFPKEGPSILRIQQVVRGDSAAYFCASSPAGANTGELFFGEGSRLTVL.

In its sample, this clone is medium-sized. J is TRBJ1-5 and V is TRBV19; D is uncertain. CDR1 and CDR2 (germline): LNHDA, SQIVND (reference sequence). V gave up 5 bases and J gave up 3 bases, with 8 bases separating them. The CDR3 totals 13 residues. CDR3 sequence reads: CASSRGPNQPQHF. For the CDR3, the DNA is TGTGCCAGTAGTCGAGGTCCCAATCAGCCCCAGCATTTT.

Written as DNA, the CDR3 is TGTGCCAGCAGCAAAGACGGGGACTACGAGCAGTACTTC. Its protein product is CASSKDGDYEQYF. The V gene is TRBV7-9, the J gene TRBJ2-7; D is perhaps TRBD2 (5 bases). This CDR3 is 13 amino acids long. V was cut by 5 bases and J by 3 bases, with 11 bases left in between. In germline, CDR1 is SEHNR, CDR2 FQNEAQ (reference sequence).

The chain recombines TRBV5-6 with TRBJ1-3; D not resolved. CDR3 size: 15 residues. Germline CDR1 reads SGHDT; CDR2 reads YYEEEE. V was clipped by 5 bases and J by 4 bases, with 16 bases between them. The CDR3 nucleotides are TGTGCCAGCAGTCCGTCCGATCCGGTCGGAAACACCATATATTTT. Translating gives CASSPSDPVGNTIYF.

This chain connects TRBV5-1 to TRBJ1-3, with 11 nucleotides matching TRBD1. The germline V gene has CDR1 SGHRS and CDR2 YFSETQ. Trimming at V came to 4 bases and at J to 2 bases, leaving 5 bases not matched to a gene. CDR3 length equals 16 residues. Written as DNA, the CDR3 is TGCGCCAGCAGCCAGCCGGGACAGGGGGCTGGAAACACCATATATTTT. Amino acid sequence: CASSQPGQGAGNTIYF.

This chain joins TRBV19 and TRBJ2-1, with 8 bases that match TRBD1. Germline V CDR1 and CDR2: LNHDA, SQIVND (reference sequence). The CDR3 length is 13 residues. The trim removed 6 bases at V and 3 bases at J, leaving 1 base unmatched. CDR3 in DNA: TGTGCCAGTAGCGGACAGGGCTACAATGAGCAGTTCTTC. Encoded protein: CASSGQGYNEQFF.

This chain joins TRBV4-3 and TRBJ2-1, with D perhaps matching TRBD2 (5 bases). The CDR3 consists of 16 residues. Germline V gene lookup returns CDR1 LGHNA and CDR2 YSLEER. Trimming took off 0 bases at V and 4 bases at J, with 13 bases between the two ends. In DNA form, the CDR3 reads TGCGCCAGCAGCCAAGACCCAGCGGCCCGTTACAATGAGCAGTTCTTC. Residues: CASSQDPAARYNEQFF.

The rearrangement links TRBV19 to TRBJ2-1, with 7 bases lining up with TRBD2. The CDR3 is 14 amino acids. The V and J ends lost 7 bases and 2 bases, in that order; junction bases with no gene match: 5. Germline V lookup: CDR1 LNHDA, CDR2 SQIVND (reference sequence). Written as DNA, the CDR3 is TGTGCCAGTATGGGGGGGACGGCCTACAATGAGCAGTTCTTC. Translation: CASMGGTAYNEQFF.

The DNA for the CDR3 is TGCGCCAGCAGTCACTATCCCTTCAGCGGGAGGCTCACAGATACGCAGTATTTT. This encodes CASSHYPFSGRLTDTQYF. V gene TRBV10-1 combines with J gene TRBJ2-3; TRBD2 agrees at 9 bases. CDR3 length equals 18 residues. Unmatched junction bases numbered 14, after V lost 5 bases and J lost 2 bases. Germline loops: CDR1 WNHNN, CDR2 SYGVQD (reference sequence).

This rearrangement joins TRBV11-2 to TRBJ2-7, with D unresolved. Germline V gene data show CDR1 as SGHAT and CDR2 as FQNNGV. The CDR3 contains 12 residues. V was clipped by 5 bases and J by 4 bases, with 9 bases between them. The CDR3 nucleotides are TGTGCCAGCAGCCCTACAGATTACGAGCAGTACTTC. Protein sequence: CASSPTDYEQYF.

J is TRBJ1-3 and V is TRBV11-3; no clear D. V was pared by 4 bases and J by 0 bases, with 13 bases between. Germline lookup yields CDR1 SGHNT and CDR2 YENEEA. The CDR3 contains 16 residues. The DNA of the CDR3 is TGTGCCAGCAGCTCCTGGTGGAGAGACTCTGGAAACACCATATATTTT. Translating gives CASSSWWRDSGNTIYF.

The chain has TRBV28 and TRBJ1-2, with TRBD1 as a possible D gene (6 bases). Trimming shortened V by 5 bases and J by 7 bases, and 14 bases separated the two germline ends. This CDR3 comprises 13 residues. Looked up from germline, CDR1 is MDHEN and CDR2 is SYDVKM. This CDR3 is CASSLEQGFGYTF. The CDR3 bases are TGTGCCAGCAGTCTTGAACAGGGTTTTGGCTACACCTTC.

This chain connects TRBV6-5 to TRBJ2-7; 10 bases map to TRBD2. The V gene end was trimmed by 0 bases and the J gene end by 3 bases; junction bases not matched to a gene: 5. The CDR3 extends over 16 amino acids. Germline V gene data show CDR1 as MNHEY and CDR2 as SVGAGI. The CDR3 region is CASSYSAGTSVYEQYF. The CDR3 DNA reads as TGTGCCAGCAGTTACTCCGCCGGGACTAGCGTCTACGAGCAGTACTTC.

This clone was detected only once. The gene calls are TRBV10-1 and TRBJ2-1, with 11 positions matching TRBD2. The V segment lost 8 bases and the J segment 8 bases; nucleotides outside the gene matches: 8. This CDR3 region has 14 residues. Germline V gene data show CDR1 as WNHNN and CDR2 as SYGVQD (reference sequence). The CDR3 loop is CASQGLAEDDEQFF. The CDR3 DNA is TGCGCCAGCCAGGGACTAGCGGAGGATGATGAGCAGTTCTTC.

The CDR3 DNA follows: TGCAGTGTCGAGCGGGATAGGGAGCAGTACTTC. Its protein is CSVERDREQYF. This sequence joins TRBV20-1 and TRBJ2-7; 7 positions match TRBD2. The V gene end was trimmed by 7 bases and the J gene end by 7 bases; junction bases not matched to a gene: 7. The V gene's germline CDR1 is DFQATT and CDR2 SNEGSKA (reference sequence). The CDR3 is 11 residues long.

This chain uses TRBV5-6 with TRBJ1-1, with 8 bases that match TRBD1. Losses at the gene ends were 5 bases for V and 12 bases for J; bases not matched to a gene: 9. The CDR3 is 12 amino acids. CDR1 SGHDT and CDR2 YYEEEE come from the germline V gene. The CDR3 sequence is CASSLVTGVTFF. The CDR3 coding sequence is TGTGCCAGCAGTCTTGTGACAGGGGTAACTTTCTTT.

The chain has TRBV4-2 and TRBJ2-1; 8 nucleotides align to TRBD2. The CDR3 sequence is 16 residues long. Unmatched junction bases numbered 9, after V lost 0 bases and J lost 8 bases. Per the germline V gene, CDR1 is LGHNA and CDR2 is YNFKEQ. CDR3 DNA sequence: TGTGCCAGCAGCCAAGATACGGGAGGGCCCCCCTATGAGCAGTTCTTC. This translates into CASSQDTGGPPYEQFF.

The chain links TRBV2 to TRBJ2-1; 11 bases are a match to TRBD2. This CDR3 is built from 16 residues. The V segment lost 4 bases and the J segment 4 bases; nucleotides outside the gene matches: 6. Germline-derived CDR1 and CDR2 are SNHLY and FYNNEI. The CDR3 reads CASSGLAGRGYNEQFF. The CDR3 coding sequence is TGTGCCAGCAGTGGACTAGCGGGACGAGGATACAATGAGCAGTTCTTC.

The CDR3: CASRQLPNTEAFF. Here the CDR3 DNA reads TGTGCCAGCAGACAGTTACCGAACACTGAAGCTTTCTTT. The chain couples TRBV27 to TRBJ1-1; D remains ambiguous. Trimming cost V 6 bases and J 1 base, with 9 bases left between them. The CDR3 is made up of 13 amino acids. Germline CDR1 is MNHEY and CDR2 is SMNVEV (reference sequence).

J is TRBJ2-7 and V is TRBV27; D call uncertain. The germline V gene has CDR1 MNHEY and CDR2 SMNVEV (reference sequence). V gave up 2 bases and J gave up 2 bases, with 7 bases separating them. The CDR3 is made up of 13 amino acids. For the CDR3, the DNA is TGTGCCAGCAGTTTAGGAGCTACCTACGAGCAGTACTTC. Protein sequence: CASSLGATYEQYF.

This chain uses TRBV5-1 with TRBJ1-4; a possible D gene is TRBD1 (5 bases). Trimming cost V 4 bases and J 8 bases, with 21 bases left between them. The CDR3 extends over 16 amino acids. Germline V lookup: CDR1 SGHRS, CDR2 YFSETQ. The CDR3 sequence is CASSVGGLRGFEKLFF. The CDR3 DNA reads TGCGCCAGCAGCGTCGGAGGGTTAAGGGGTTTCGAAAAACTGTTTTTT.

The chain employs TRBV25-1 and TRBJ2-2; maybe TRBD1 (5 bases). The CDR3 is 17 amino acids. V lost 0 bases and J lost 0, with 11 bases in between. Germline CDR1 MGHDK, CDR2 SYGVNS. The CDR3 here is CASSEYWAGTNTGELFF. DNA for the CDR3: TGTGCCAGCAGTGAATATTGGGCAGGGACGAACACCGGGGAGCTGTTTTTT.